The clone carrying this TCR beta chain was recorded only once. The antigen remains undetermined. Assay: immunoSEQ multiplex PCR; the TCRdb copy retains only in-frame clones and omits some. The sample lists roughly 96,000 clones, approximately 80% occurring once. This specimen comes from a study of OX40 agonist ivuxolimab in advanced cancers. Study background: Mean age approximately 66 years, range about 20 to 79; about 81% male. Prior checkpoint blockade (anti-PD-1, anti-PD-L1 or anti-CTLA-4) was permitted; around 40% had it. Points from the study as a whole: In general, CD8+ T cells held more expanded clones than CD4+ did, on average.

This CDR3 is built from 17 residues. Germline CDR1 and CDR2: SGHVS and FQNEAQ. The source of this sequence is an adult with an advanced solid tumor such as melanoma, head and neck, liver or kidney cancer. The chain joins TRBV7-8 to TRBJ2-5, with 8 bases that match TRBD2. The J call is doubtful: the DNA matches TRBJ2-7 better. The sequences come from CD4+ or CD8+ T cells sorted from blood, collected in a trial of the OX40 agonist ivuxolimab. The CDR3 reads CASSFLPPGLGRIEQYF. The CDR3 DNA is TGTGCCAGCAGCTTTCTCCCACCGGGACTAGGAAGGATCGAGCAGTACTTC.